These 10 T cell receptor beta chains came from one sample sequenced in a study of blood T cell repertoires in COVID-19. Sequencing used immunoSEQ multiplex PCR; TCRdb keeps in-frame clones, though not all of them. The sample has under 200,000 clones; about 90% are singletons. The sequencing sample was made of peripheral blood. The receptors come from a man aged 55 to 69 with active or convalescent COVID-19.

This chain joins TRBV4-2 and TRBJ1-4; the match to TRBD1 covers 8 bases. The germline V gene encodes CDR1 LGHNA and CDR2 YNFKEQ. This CDR3 comprises 15 residues. Trimming took 5 bases from V and 5 from J; bases not matched to a gene: 7. The CDR3 spells CASSGEGTGNEKLFF. The DNA of the CDR3 is TGTGCCAGCAGCGGGGAAGGGACAGGAAATGAAAAACTGTTTTTT.

The rearrangement joins TRBV12-3 or TRBV12-4 to TRBJ2-7; D is unresolved. Trimming took 6 bases from V and 0 from J, leaving 6 bases between them. This CDR3 is 12 amino acids long. The CDR3 is CASRRASYEQYF. CDR3 in DNA: TGTGCCAGCAGACGAGCCTCCTACGAGCAGTACTTC.

J is TRBJ2-7 and V is TRBV10-3, with 15 bases identical to TRBD2. This CDR3 region has 17 residues. Per the germline V gene, CDR1 is ENHRY and CDR2 is SYGVKD. After removal of 6 bases from V and 0 bases from J, the junction contained 6 bases not matched to a gene. Here the CDR3 reads CAIRPGLAGGTSYEQYF. The CDR3, as DNA: TGTGCCATCAGACCTGGACTAGCGGGGGGGACCTCCTACGAGCAGTACTTC.

The genes are TRBV2 and TRBJ1-5, with TRBD1 identical over 7 bases. The ends lost 9 bases at V and 7 bases at J; junction bases unmatched: 15. From germline, CDR1 is SNHLY and CDR2 FYNNEI. The CDR3 has 15 residues. CDR3: CASRFRQGQGQPQHF. The DNA for the CDR3 is TGTGCCAGTAGATTCAGACAGGGTCAGGGGCAGCCCCAGCATTTT.

This clone was seen just once. J is TRBJ2-5 and V is TRBV20-1; tentative D call: TRBD1 (6 bases). The germline V gene encodes CDR1 DFQATT and CDR2 SNEGSKA (reference sequence). V lost 3 bases to trimming and J lost 7 bases, with 12 bases between them. The CDR3 runs 12 residues. The CDR3 region is CSASTGLGTQYF. The CDR3 DNA follows: TGCAGTGCTAGTACAGGGCTGGGGACCCAGTACTTC.

About this clone: Other DNA sequences in the sample encode the same CDR3. The chain employs TRBV3-1 (or the pseudogene TRBV3-2) and TRBJ2-7; D uncertain. The CDR3 is made up of 13 amino acids. Trimming took 1 base from V and 2 from J, leaving 6 bases between them. The germline V gene encodes CDR1 LGHDT and CDR2 YNNKEL (reference sequence). CDR3 DNA sequence: TGTGCCAGCAGCCAAGCGGGTACCTACGAGCAGTACTTC. Amino acid sequence: CASSQAGTYEQYF.

This rearrangement joins TRBV4-1 to TRBJ1-1; TRBD1 matches at 9 bases. CDR3 size: 14 residues. Germline-derived CDR1 and CDR2 are MGHRA and YSYEKL. V lost 5 bases and J lost 4; bases outside the gene matches: 5. CDR3 protein: CASSTRQGGTEAFF. The CDR3 nucleotides read TGCGCCAGCAGCACCCGACAGGGGGGCACTGAAGCTTTCTTT.

This clone was seen a single time. The chain joins TRBV14 to TRBJ1-1; 10 bases match TRBD1. Trimming at V came to 3 bases and at J to 0 bases, leaving 13 bases not matched to a gene. The CDR3 runs 19 residues. Looked up from germline, CDR1 is SGHDN and CDR2 is FVKESK. CDR3 nucleotide sequence: TGTGCCAGCAGCCACCAAGGACAGGGGGTCACATTTTTGAACACTGAAGCTTTCTTT. Translated: CASSHQGQGVTFLNTEAFF.

The chain has TRBV30 and TRBJ2-7; the match to TRBD2 covers 8 bases. Looked up from germline, CDR1 is GTSNPN and CDR2 is SVGIG (reference sequence). The length of the CDR3 is 14 residues. J was trimmed by 5 bases and V by 2 bases; bases with no gene match: 8. The CDR3: CAWSRPPGLDEQYF. CDR3 DNA sequence: TGTGCCTGGAGTAGACCACCGGGACTAGACGAGCAGTACTTC.

J is TRBJ2-3 and V is TRBV5-5, with TRBD2 matching over 12 bases. The J segment lost 0 bases and the V segment lost 4 bases, leaving 15 bases of the junction unmatched. The CDR3 runs to 20 residues. Per the germline V gene, CDR1 is SGHKS and CDR2 is YYEKEE (reference sequence). The CDR3 spells CASSPRGLAGIIISTDTQYF. As DNA, the CDR3 is TGTGCCAGCAGCCCGCGCGGACTAGCGGGGATAATTATTAGCACAGATACGCAGTATTTT.